The present T cell receptor beta chain was sequenced within a study of T cell responses to AZD1222 COVID-19 vaccine. Across the study: The study pooled second doses at about 4 or about 12 weeks.

With regard to this clone: Its antigen is not known.

This table comes from immunoSEQ multiplex PCR, and its TCRdb copy is limited to in-frame clones, with some not included. Found here are 100,000 to 150,000 clones, around 85% of them singletons; the top ten hold roughly 6.2%. The V gene's germline CDR1 is MNHNY and CDR2 SVGAGI (reference sequence). Deletions cut 10 bases from V and 4 bases from J, with 17 bases between. CDR3 size: 13 residues. Study results and caveats: Only five or six AZD1222 recipients were seropositive at baseline. Donors were mostly white British, more females; clonal diversity possibly underestimated. No day 14 peak samples; only post-peak repertoires were characterized.

The sample in question was peripheral blood, obtained on day 0 of AZD1222 vaccination. The sequence derives from an adult in good health. The chain employs TRBV6-6 and TRBJ2-7; D is tentatively TRBD1 or TRBD2 (5 bases each). CDR3 nucleotides: TGTGCCACCGCCGGGACCCAAATGTACGAGCAGTACTTC. It codes for CATAGTQMYEQYF.